The 18 T cell receptor beta chains in this list originate from one sample, sequenced in a study of cytomegalovirus exposure and HLA in healthy donors. Some clones are missing from TCRdb's copy, which holds only in-frame ones; the method was immunoSEQ multiplex PCR. The sample includes fewer than 250,000 clones, roughly 82% of them seen just once. What was sequenced was PBMCs. Receptor source: a woman younger than 30 in good health and CMV-seronegative.

The rearrangement links TRBV18 to TRBJ1-2; D might be TRBD1 (5 bases). The V end was cut by 3 bases, the J end by 4 bases, with 15 bases between. Germline CDR1 KGHSH, CDR2 LQKENI. This CDR3 comprises 15 residues. The CDR3 DNA is TGTGCCAGCTCACCCCCCGGGCAGGGCGTCTATGGCTACACCTTC. Its translation: CASSPPGQGVYGYTF.

The V gene is TRBV9, the J gene TRBJ1-2, with D tentatively TRBD1 (6 bases). The length of the CDR3 is 18 residues. The germline V gene has CDR1 SGDLS and CDR2 YYNGEE. Trimming stripped 0 bases from V and 5 bases from J, with 23 bases between. CDR3 residues: CASSVEKPGHGIRYGYTF. In DNA form, the CDR3 reads TGTGCCAGCAGCGTAGAAAAACCGGGACACGGAATACGTTATGGCTACACCTTC.

This clone turned up a few times. The chain is built from TRBV5-1 and TRBJ2-1, with 8 positions matching TRBD2. CDR1 is SGHRS and CDR2 is YFSETQ in the germline V gene. With 3 bases clipped from V and 2 bases from J, the junction kept 7 bases outside the gene matches. This CDR3 comprises 16 residues. For the CDR3, the DNA is TGCGCCAGCAGCTCAGTGACTAGCGACCCCTACAATGAGCAGTTCTTC. It translates to CASSSVTSDPYNEQFF.

J is TRBJ1-1 and V is TRBV5-4; the D is unclear. This CDR3 spans 13 amino acids. The V end lost 5 bases, the J end lost 3 bases, and 11 bases lay between the germline ends. From germline, CDR1 is SGHNT and CDR2 YYREEE (reference sequence). In DNA, the CDR3 is TGTGCCAGCAGTTGGGAGGTAGACACTGAAGCTTTCTTT. Translated: CASSWEVDTEAFF. Using reference TRBV5-4 and TRBJ1-1 for the parts outside the CDR3, the full variable domain is ETGVTQSPTHLIKTRGQQVTLRCSSQSGHNTVSWYQQALGQGPQFIFQYYREEENGRGNFPPRFSGLQFPNYSSELNVNALELDDSALYLCASSWEVDTEAFFGQGTRLTVV.

The DNA for the CDR3 is TGCGCCAGCAGCTTGGGACTAGCGGGGGGGCAAGAGACCCAGTACTTC. Protein: CASSLGLAGGQETQYF. V usage is TRBV5-1 and J usage is TRBJ2-5; TRBD2 matches 14 bases. Germline V CDR1 and CDR2: SGHRS, YFSETQ. This CDR3 has 16 amino acids. V was pared by 0 bases and J by 2 bases, with 0 bases of the junction left unmatched.

This chain connects TRBV10-3 to TRBJ2-7; 8 nucleotides line up with TRBD1. The CDR3 runs to 16 residues. V gave up 6 bases and J gave up 2 bases; unmatched junction bases: 12. In germline, CDR1 is ENHRY, CDR2 SYGVKD. CDR3 loop: CAISRQDRGATYEQYF. DNA of the CDR3: TGTGCCATCAGCCGACAAGACAGGGGCGCAACCTACGAGCAGTACTTC.

The J gene is TRBJ1-2, the V gene TRBV10-3; 7 bases align to TRBD1. This CDR3 comprises 14 residues. The V and J ends lost 10 bases and 1 base, in that order; junction bases with no gene match: 9. Germline CDR1 ENHRY, CDR2 SYGVKD. The CDR3 sequence is CASEDRDFNYGYTF. The DNA for the CDR3 is TGTGCCAGTGAAGACAGGGACTTTAACTATGGCTACACCTTC.

The chain carries TRBV11-2 and TRBJ1-5; TRBD1 is a possible D gene (5 bases). The CDR3 covers 16 residues. Trimming shortened V by 1 base and J by 7 bases, and 17 bases separated the two germline ends. From germline, CDR1 is SGHAT and CDR2 FQNNGV. The CDR3 nucleotides read TGTGCCAGCAGCTTAGCGGGAGGGGATAACAGCCAGCCCCAGCATTTT. It encodes CASSLAGGDNSQPQHF.

The chain links TRBV6-5 to TRBJ1-2; TRBD1 might be the D (6 bases). V lost 0 bases and J lost 2, with 13 bases in between. In germline, CDR1 is MNHEY, CDR2 SVGAGI. The CDR3 runs to 16 residues. The CDR3 spells CASSYSLLRGNYGYTF. CDR3 nucleotide sequence: TGTGCCAGCAGTTACTCCCTTCTCAGGGGCAACTATGGCTACACCTTC.

This clone was counted a few times. The V call is TRBV6-5, the J call TRBJ1-5, with D possibly matching TRBD1 (5 bases). V was clipped by 8 bases and J by 3 bases, with 11 bases between them. The CDR3 extends over 13 amino acids. The germline gives CDR1 MNHEY, CDR2 SVGAGI. The CDR3 DNA reads TGTGCCAGCGGTCGGGGGACCAATCAGCCCCAGCATTTT. This codes for CASGRGTNQPQHF.

The genes are TRBV27 and TRBJ1-6; D is undetermined. V shed 6 bases and J shed 10 bases, with 16 bases lying between them. The CDR3 contains 14 residues. Looked up from germline, CDR1 is MNHEY and CDR2 is SMNVEV (reference sequence). Here the CDR3 reads CASRVPGPKSPLHF. In DNA form, the CDR3 reads TGTGCCAGCAGGGTGCCTGGGCCAAAATCACCCCTCCACTTT.

This sequence joins TRBV27 and TRBJ1-4; D may be TRBD1 (6 bases). CDR3 length: 15 amino acids. Trimming removed 6 bases at V and 3 bases at J, with 14 bases between. Germline CDR1 is MNHEY and CDR2 is SMNVEV (reference sequence). This chain's CDR3 is CASRMAGEANEKLFF. For the CDR3, the DNA is TGTGCCAGCAGAATGGCAGGGGAAGCTAATGAAAAACTGTTTTTT.

This sequence joins TRBV5-1 and TRBJ1-5, with a weak D call TRBD1 (5 bases). Trimming stripped 2 bases from V and 7 bases from J, with 13 bases between. From germline, CDR1 is SGHRS and CDR2 YFSETQ. This CDR3 spans 14 amino acids. The CDR3 here is CASSFEGAGQPQHF. CDR3 DNA sequence: TGCGCCAGCAGCTTCGAAGGGGCAGGGCAGCCCCAGCATTTT.

The rearrangement joins TRBV15 to TRBJ2-5; D unclear. Trimming shortened V by 0 bases and J by 2 bases, and 10 bases separated the two germline ends. Germline V gene data show CDR1 as LNHNV and CDR2 as YYDKDF (reference sequence). The CDR3 is 15 amino acids. DNA of the CDR3: TGTGCCACCAGCAGAGATTTCAGATATCAAGAGACCCAGTACTTC. Translation gives CATSRDFRYQETQYF.

The rearrangement uses TRBV15 and TRBJ2-2, with 14 bases that match TRBD2. This CDR3 contains 17 residues. With V trimmed by 5 bases and J by 7 bases, 9 bases remained unmatched. CDR1 is LNHNV and CDR2 is YYDKDF in the germline V gene (reference sequence). DNA for the CDR3: TGTGCCACCAGCCTACCTGGTGGACTAGCGGGAGGCGGGGAGCTGTTTTTT. Translated, it gives CATSLPGGLAGGGELFF.

The chain combines TRBV9 with TRBJ1-2, with a weak D call TRBD1 (5 bases). CDR1 is SGDLS, CDR2 YYNGEE, per germline. With 3 bases removed from V and 9 bases from J, the gap between germline ends came to 18 bases. The CDR3 contains 14 residues. This CDR3 is CASSAPGLRARYTF. For the CDR3, the DNA is TGTGCCAGCAGCGCGCCGGGACTTCGAGCCCGCTACACCTTC.

This chain joins TRBV4-1 and TRBJ1-1; 9 positions match TRBD1. The CDR3 runs 17 residues. V trimming: 4 bases; J trimming: 4 bases; junction bases outside the gene matches: 13. Looked up from germline, CDR1 is MGHRA and CDR2 is YSYEKL. The CDR3 sequence: CASSPRGRTGEGTEAFF. CDR3 sequence (DNA): TGCGCCAGCAGCCCCCGGGGTCGGACAGGGGAAGGCACTGAAGCTTTCTTT.

The V and J genes are TRBV11-3 and TRBJ2-5; 10 positions match TRBD2. The CDR3 has 15 residues. Germline CDR1 reads SGHNT; CDR2 reads YENEEA. V was clipped by 5 bases and J by 5 bases; unmatched bases: 8. The DNA for the CDR3 is TGTGCCAGCAGCGGTAGCGGGGGGATGGGGGAGACCCAGTACTTC. It translates to CASSGSGGMGETQYF.